This T cell receptor beta chain was obtained from a study of identical twins. This clonotype has ten or more counts. Its antigen is not identified. The CDR3 sequence is 16 residues long. Germline V gives CDR1 LNHNV, CDR2 YYDKDF (reference sequence). With 0 bases removed from V and 8 bases from J, the gap between germline ends came to 19 bases. Unique molecular identifiers were present on the cDNA, and a universal primer site came from template switching. Each CDR3 protein gets one entry after TCRdb re-called the 5' RACE reads with MiXCR. Of hundreds of thousands of distinct CDR3 sequences listed, roughly an eighth are singletons. Whole-study findings and limits: Insertions ran lower in abundant cord blood beta clonotypes, though not in memory repertoires.

The same specimen was also included in a second study, on yellow fever vaccine responses in identical twins.

V and J are TRBV15 and TRBJ1-2; D perhaps matches TRBD1 (5 bases). This clonotype originated in a woman under 30 in good health. Sequencing used CD8+ T cells sorted from blood. The CDR3 sequence is CATSRDTRWGVEGYTF. In DNA form, the CDR3 reads TGTGCCACCAGCAGAGATACTCGTTGGGGGGTAGAAGGCTACACCTTC.